This entry describes one T cell receptor beta chain. Its specificity is not known. These data come from a study of CD8+ T cells in alopecia areata. Treatment reported: oral pan-JAK inhibitor, 5-10 mg twice daily. It was cDNA, reverse transcribed from extracted RNA, that served as the sequencing template. Using immunoSEQ multiplex PCR, the repertoire was profiled, and TCRdb retains in-frame clones only, with some absent. The sample holds fewer than 350,000 clones, roughly 64% seen once. The germline gives CDR1 GTSNPN, CDR2 SVGIG (reference sequence). V lost 3 bases and J lost 5, with 11 bases in between. The CDR3 consists of 12 residues. Study-wide findings and caveats: TCRs were shared less clearly across patients than in mice, possibly for HLA-related reasons. The study found higher clonality in lesional than normal scalp, especially in alopecia totalis/universalis. Among the cells sequenced in scalp samples are also the resident alphabeta T cells of normal skin.

The receptor was isolated from a human donor with alopecia areata. This chain links TRBV30 with TRBJ2-7; D uncertain. Sample: CD4+ T cells sorted from blood, taken at week 24, from a patient treated with tofacitinib. The CDR3 loop is CAWRQLFHEQYF. CDR3 coding DNA: TGTGCCTGGAGACAATTGTTCCACGAGCAGTACTTC.